This T cell receptor beta chain was documented in a study of blood T cell repertoires in COVID-19. Study context: Spain, Italy and the United States supplied samples that represented acute and convalescent COVID-19.

This CDR3 has 16 residues. J gave up 6 bases and V 1 base, and 5 bases lay outside the gene matches. Germline V gene lookup returns CDR1 SGHAT and CDR2 FQNNGV. Authors' methods: Amplifying reference gene primers gave estimates of nucleated cell counts. Produced via immunoSEQ multiplex PCR; TCRdb's table is partial and in-frame only. V, J and clone size derive from that table, while D and trimming were established from the DNA sequence. The sample contains about 50,000 clones, roughly nine tenths of which appear only once. This clonotype was obtained from a man in his 60s with active or convalescent COVID-19. The sample consisted of peripheral blood. This sequence joins TRBV11-2 and TRBJ2-2; 10 nucleotides align to TRBD1. In DNA, the CDR3 is TGTGCCAGCAGCTTAGTGGGGACAGGGGACGCCGGGGAGCTGTTTTTT. As protein: CASSLVGTGDAGELFF.